Listed here are 17 T cell receptor beta chains from one sample, sequenced in a study of blood T cells in healthy people across ages. Using a J-beta primer mix together with a sample-barcoded 5' primer, a second PCR was run for roughly 6 to 12 cycles. TCRdb redid the calling of the 5' RACE reads with MiXCR, one entry per CDR3 protein. The table lists about 670,000 distinct CDR3 sequences, 45% to 60% of them singletons. Sequencing was done on a sample of blood. Receptors were obtained from a woman at least 80 years old in good health.

This clonotype was seen ten or more times. The chain joins TRBV28 to TRBJ1-2; D unresolved. The CDR3 loop spans 14 amino acids. Germline CDR1 reads MDHEN; CDR2 reads SYDVKM. Trimming pared 4 bases from V and 5 bases from J, leaving 14 bases between. This CDR3 is CASSSGSLSYGYTF. The CDR3 DNA sequence: TGTGCCAGCAGTTCCGGGTCCCTATCATATGGCTACACCTTC.

This sequence joins TRBV25-1 and TRBJ2-4; D unclear. The end of the DNA aligns better with TRBJ2-5, so the J call may be wrong. CDR3 length: 13 residues. The germline V gene has CDR1 MGHDK and CDR2 SYGVNS. The CDR3: CASSEIGLETQYF. CDR3 in DNA: TGTGCCAGCAGTGAAATTGGGCTAGAGACCCAGTACTTC.

This clonotype was seen a handful of times. The chain employs TRBV3-1 and TRBJ2-2; D gene uncertain. CDR3 length equals 15 residues. Deletions cut 0 bases from V and 9 bases from J, with 14 bases between. CDR1 and CDR2 (germline): LGHDT, YNNKEL (reference sequence). As DNA, the CDR3 is TGTGCCAGCAGCCAAGAGTACAACGGTCAGCGGGAGCTGTTTTTT. This encodes CASSQEYNGQRELFF.

This clonotype was seen a handful of times. A much larger clone lies one base from this, so it may be a read error. The J gene is TRBJ2-1, the V gene TRBV7-9; D might be TRBD2 (7 bases). The CDR3 extends over 15 amino acids. Per the germline V gene, CDR1 is SEHNR and CDR2 is FQNEAQ (reference sequence). CDR3 residues: CASRSAGGGYTEQFF. The CDR3 bases are TGTGCCAGCAGGTCCGCGGGCGGGGGCTACACTGAGCAGTTCTTC.

This clonotype has more than one count but fewer than ten. The chain links TRBV28 to TRBJ2-3, with D possibly being TRBD1 (6 bases). The CDR3 is made up of 13 amino acids. Germline CDR1 and CDR2: MDHEN and SYDVKM. The V and J ends lost 7 bases and 3 bases respectively, with 11 bases between them. The CDR3: CASKGGTTDTQYF. CDR3 DNA: TGTGCCAGCAAAGGGGGTACGACAGATACGCAGTATTTT.

This sequence joins TRBV25-1 and TRBJ1-2; D gene unclear. Trimming removed 6 bases at V and 8 bases at J, with 16 bases between. CDR1 and CDR2 (germline): MGHDK, SYGVNS. This CDR3 is built from 13 residues. CDR3 sequence reads: CASSLTVREGYTF. CDR3 sequence (DNA): TGTGCCAGCAGCCTGACGGTCCGGGAGGGCTACACCTTC.

This clonotype was observed a handful of times. This chain uses TRBV12-3 or TRBV12-4 with TRBJ1-4; D is perhaps TRBD1 (5 bases). The CDR3 sequence is 14 residues long. Trimming stripped 3 bases from V and 6 bases from J, with 11 bases between. As DNA, the CDR3 is TGTGCCAGCAGTTTGGGGGGAGGAGATGAAAAACTGTTTTTT. Protein: CASSLGGGDEKLFF.

This clonotype was counted many times. The chain has TRBV7-9 and TRBJ2-4; no definite D call. The CDR3 is made up of 15 amino acids. CDR1 is SEHNR and CDR2 is FQNEAQ in the germline V gene (reference sequence). Trimming shortened V by 7 bases and J by 0 bases, and 13 bases separated the two germline ends. CDR3 residues: CASNPLRLAKNIQYF. For the CDR3, the DNA is TGTGCCAGCAACCCACTGAGGCTAGCCAAAAACATTCAGTACTTC.

V usage is TRBV5-1 and J usage is TRBJ1-4; a weak D match, TRBD1 (5 bases). Germline lookup yields CDR1 SGHRS and CDR2 YFSETQ. The CDR3 spans 15 residues. V lost 6 bases and J lost 8, with 20 bases in between. DNA for the CDR3: TGCGCCAGCAAGGATCAGGGTGGGGTTCGGGAAAAACTGTTTTTT. Its protein product is CASKDQGGVREKLFF.

The V call is TRBV20-1, the J call TRBJ2-7; TRBD2 might be the D (5 bases). The CDR3 length is 14 residues. Trimming left V 3 bases short and J 6 bases short, with 18 bases between. Germline V CDR1 and CDR2: DFQATT, SNEGSKA (reference sequence). CDR3 sequence: CSASEGGRSGEQYF. The CDR3 DNA follows: TGCAGTGCTAGTGAAGGAGGTAGGTCCGGCGAGCAGTACTTC.

This clonotype was detected many times. The V and J genes are TRBV7-2 and TRBJ2-1; D is possibly TRBD2 (5 bases). V lost 5 bases and J 4 bases, leaving 9 bases between the germline ends. Germline CDR1 and CDR2: SGHTA and FQGNSA. The CDR3 loop spans 13 amino acids. CDR3 coding DNA: TGTGCCAGCAGCCAACGGGGATACAATGAGCAGTTCTTC. Encoded protein: CASSQRGYNEQFF.

This clonotype was detected a few times. CDR3: CASSSRDRQETQYF. DNA for the CDR3: TGTGCCAGCAGTTCTAGGGACAGGCAAGAGACCCAGTACTTC. The chain has TRBV28 and TRBJ2-5, with 8 bases aligning to TRBD1. The CDR3 consists of 14 residues. Germline CDR1 is MDHEN and CDR2 is SYDVKM. With 4 bases clipped from V and 2 bases from J, the junction kept 3 bases outside the gene matches.

This chain uses TRBV2 with TRBJ1-4; D is unresolved. Germline V lookup: CDR1 SNHLY, CDR2 FYNNEI. This CDR3 spans 15 amino acids. V was trimmed by 5 bases and J by 0 bases, leaving 10 bases between them. The CDR3 region has the DNA TGTGCCAGCAGTCCGGACGGCGCAACTAATGAAAAACTGTTTTTT. Translated: CASSPDGATNEKLFF.

This chain joins TRBV7-2 and TRBJ2-7; possible D gene TRBD2, 7 bases. The CDR3 consists of 15 residues. V was pared by 5 bases and J by 2 bases, with 16 bases between. The germline gives CDR1 SGHTA, CDR2 FQGNSA. DNA for the CDR3: TGTGCCAGCAGCCCAGCGGGGACAACTACCTACGAGCAGTACTTC. It is translated as CASSPAGTTTYEQYF.

As regards this clonotype: It may be a read error: a sequence one base away is much more abundant. The CDR3 coding sequence is TGTGCCAGCAGTTCCCCGCGGACAGATCTTACTAACTATGGCTACACCTTC. Its translation: CASSSPRTDLTNYGYTF. The chain combines TRBV12-3 or TRBV12-4 with TRBJ1-2; tentatively, D is TRBD1 (6 bases). The CDR3 totals 17 residues. Deletions cut 4 bases from V and 0 bases from J, with 18 bases between.

V and J are TRBV20-1 and TRBJ2-1; 8 bases fit TRBD2. Germline-derived CDR1 and CDR2 are DFQATT and SNEGSKA (reference sequence). The trim removed 7 bases at V and 4 bases at J, leaving 12 bases unmatched. This CDR3 spans 15 amino acids. The CDR3 DNA reads TGCAGTGGGGGCGGGGGTAGCGGGGATTACAATGAGCAGTTCTTC. Protein: CSGGGGSGDYNEQFF.

There are many counts of this clonotype. This CDR3 reads CASSLYWDSNQPQHF. In nucleotides, the CDR3 is TGTGCCAGCAGCTTATATTGGGACAGCAATCAGCCCCAGCATTTT. V is TRBV7-2 and J is TRBJ1-5, with D tentatively TRBD1 (5 bases). Germline V gene lookup returns CDR1 SGHTA and CDR2 FQGNSA. The CDR3 sequence is 15 residues long. V dropped 2 bases and J dropped 1 base, with 9 bases sitting between them.